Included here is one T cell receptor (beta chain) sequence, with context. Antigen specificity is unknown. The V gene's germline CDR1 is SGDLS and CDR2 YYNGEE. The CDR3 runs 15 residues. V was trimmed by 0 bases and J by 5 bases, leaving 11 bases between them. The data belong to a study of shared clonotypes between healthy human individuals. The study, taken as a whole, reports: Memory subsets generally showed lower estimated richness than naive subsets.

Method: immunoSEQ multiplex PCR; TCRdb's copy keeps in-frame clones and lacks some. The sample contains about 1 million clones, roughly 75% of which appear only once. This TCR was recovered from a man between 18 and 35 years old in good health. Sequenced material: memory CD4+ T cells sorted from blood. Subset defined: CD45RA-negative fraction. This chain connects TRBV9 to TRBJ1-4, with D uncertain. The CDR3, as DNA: TGTGCCAGCAGCGTAGAACCGGGAAACAATGAAAAACTGTTTTTT. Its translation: CASSVEPGNNEKLFF.